The text below deals with one T cell receptor (beta chain). Its antigen is unidentified. The data originate from a study of graft-versus-host responses after intestinal transplantation. Study as a whole: In this cohort, recipients had multivisceral, liver-intestinal, or isolated intestinal transplants.

The repertoire was sequenced with immunoSEQ multiplex PCR; TCRdb's copy has only in-frame clones and lacks some. The data show under 65,000 clones, around 93% seen once. In germline, CDR1 is SGHAT, CDR2 FQNNGV. The CDR3 sequence is 15 residues long. Unmatched junction bases numbered 3, after V lost 1 base and J lost 6 bases. The clonotype was recovered from a human donor who was the organ donor for an intestinal transplant. This chain links TRBV11-2 with TRBJ2-1, with TRBD1 matching over 10 bases. The sequenced sample was unstimulated CD4+ T cells sorted from spleen or lymph node cells, obtained before transplant. The CDR3 DNA reads TGTGCCAGCAGCTTAGGGGGGACAGGGGTCAATGAGCAGTTCTTC. Translating it yields CASSLGGTGVNEQFF.